A single sample gave rise to the 27 T cell receptor beta chains below, sequenced in a study of OX40 agonist ivuxolimab in advanced cancers. The assay was immunoSEQ multiplex PCR, and TCRdb's table has in-frame clones only and misses some. This sample yields 45,000 to 65,000 clones, of which 82% are seen a single time; about 3.7% belongs to the top ten. The starting material was CD4+ or CD8+ T cells sorted from blood, obtained in a trial of the OX40 agonist ivuxolimab. These receptors were obtained from an adult with an advanced solid tumor such as melanoma, head and neck, liver or kidney cancer.

This clone was found a few times. The chain is built from TRBV11-3 and TRBJ2-3; D is ambiguous. CDR1 is SGHNT and CDR2 is YENEEA in the germline V gene. The CDR3 spans 14 residues. Trimming stripped 1 base from V and 0 bases from J, with 5 bases between. DNA for the CDR3: TGTGCCAGCAGCTTAGCCTCTAGCACAGATACGCAGTATTTT. Translation gives CASSLASSTDTQYF.

The rearrangement joins TRBV10-1 to TRBJ2-7; possible D gene TRBD1, 6 bases. The CDR3 loop spans 13 amino acids. The V gene's germline CDR1 is WNHNN and CDR2 SYGVQD (reference sequence). V was trimmed by 6 bases and J by 7 bases, leaving 16 bases between them. CDR3 bases: TGCGCCAGCAGCATACAGGGTAGAGGAGAGCAGTACTTC. The encoded protein is CASSIQGRGEQYF.

The CDR3 reads CASSKNSGRDSQFSGANVLTF. The CDR3, as DNA: TGTGCCAGCAGCAAAAATAGTGGAAGGGACAGCCAATTCTCTGGGGCCAACGTCCTGACTTTC. The chain employs TRBV21-1 and TRBJ2-6; TRBD1 reflects the table's D call only, with no check against the DNA. TRBV21-1 represents a pseudogene. The CDR3 totals 21 residues.

The CDR3 DNA is TGTGCCAGCCAAGAGGGGAGTCATAATTCACCCCTCCACTTT. Residues: CASQEGSHNSPLHF. This rearrangement joins TRBV5-5 to TRBJ1-6, with D tentatively TRBD1 (5 bases). V was clipped by 7 bases and J by 5 bases, with 13 bases between them. Germline CDR1 SGHKS, CDR2 YYEKEE (reference sequence). The length of the CDR3 is 14 residues.

With respect to this clone: The same CDR3 arises from other DNA sequences in this sample as well. The V call is TRBV18, the J call TRBJ2-1; 10 bases are a match to TRBD2. This CDR3 contains 14 residues. The junction had 1 base not matched to a gene; V was cut back by 3 bases and J by 5 bases. Per the germline V gene, CDR1 is KGHSH and CDR2 is LQKENI. The CDR3 region is CASSPSGGNNEQFF. In nucleotides, the CDR3 is TGTGCCAGCTCACCTAGCGGGGGGAACAATGAGCAGTTCTTC. The full variable domain, its missing parts supplied by reference TRBV18 and TRBJ2-1, is NAGVMQNPRHLVRRRGQEARLRCSPMKGHSHVYWYRQLPEEGLKFMVYLQKENIIDESGMPKERFSAEFPKEGPSILRIQQVVRGDSAAYFCASSPSGGNNEQFFGPGTRLTVL.

The gene calls are TRBV19 and TRBJ2-7; 11 bases match TRBD1. The V gene's germline CDR1 is LNHDA and CDR2 SQIVND (reference sequence). Trimming removed 6 bases from V and 3 bases from J; junction bases left unmatched: 4. This CDR3 is built from 14 residues. Here the CDR3 DNA reads TGTGCCAGTAGAAGGACAGGGGGCTTCTACGAGCAGTACTTC. It yields the protein CASRRTGGFYEQYF.

V usage is TRBV5-6 and J usage is TRBJ1-5; the match to TRBD1 covers 7 bases. V dropped 2 bases and J dropped 6; count of bases not matched to a gene: 5. Per the germline V gene, CDR1 is SGHDT and CDR2 is YYEEEE. The CDR3 is made up of 14 amino acids. The CDR3 sequence is CASSLRGGGQPQHF. The CDR3 DNA reads as TGTGCCAGCAGCTTAAGAGGGGGCGGTCAGCCCCAGCATTTT.

The V and J genes are TRBV30 and TRBJ1-1; a possible D gene is TRBD1 (6 bases). V was cut by 4 bases and J by 1 base, with 13 bases left in between. The CDR3 covers 14 residues. CDR1 is GTSNPN, CDR2 SVGIG, per germline (reference sequence). CDR3: CAWTRTARNTEAFF. Here the CDR3 DNA reads TGTGCCTGGACGAGGACAGCACGGAACACTGAAGCTTTCTTT.

The gene calls are TRBV27 and TRBJ1-5; D perhaps matches TRBD1 (6 bases). There are 17 residues in the CDR3. The germline V and J ends were trimmed by 0 bases and 2 bases, with 14 bases remaining between them. CDR1 and CDR2 from the germline V gene are MNHEY and SMNVEV (reference sequence). CDR3 protein: CASSLSGGTRGNQPQHF. For the CDR3, the DNA is TGTGCCAGCAGTTTATCAGGGGGAACTCGAGGCAATCAGCCCCAGCATTTT.

The rearrangement links TRBV29-1 to TRBJ2-5; perhaps TRBD2 as D (5 bases). In germline, CDR1 is SQVTM, CDR2 ANQGSEA. Trimming removed 5 bases at V and 1 base at J, with 11 bases between. The CDR3 sequence is 13 residues long. The CDR3 DNA reads TGCAGCGTTAAAACTAGGCCCCAAGAGACCCAGTACTTC. This translates into CSVKTRPQETQYF.

In its sample, this clone was seen a few times. The chain links TRBV5-6 to TRBJ1-5; D gene unclear. V lost 1 base to trimming and J lost 1 base, with 6 bases between them. Germline CDR1 reads SGHDT; CDR2 reads YYEEEE. CDR3 length equals 14 residues. CDR3 sequence reads: CASSLTVSNQPQHF. The CDR3 nucleotides are TGTGCCAGCAGCTTGACGGTGAGCAATCAGCCCCAGCATTTT.

This chain connects TRBV10-3 to TRBJ1-1; D remains unclear. The CDR3 runs 13 residues. Trimming stripped 6 bases from V and 4 bases from J, with 12 bases between. Germline V gives CDR1 ENHRY, CDR2 SYGVKD. The CDR3 bases are TGTGCCATCAGCTCTAGACCGGGCACTGAAGCTTTCTTT. Translation gives CAISSRPGTEAFF.

J is TRBJ1-1 and V is TRBV9; no reliable D call. Looked up from germline, CDR1 is SGDLS and CDR2 is YYNGEE. The V end lost 3 bases, the J end lost 4 bases, and 13 bases lay between the germline ends. This CDR3 spans 14 amino acids. CDR3 in amino acids: CASSASTSSTEAFF. The CDR3, as DNA: TGTGCCAGCAGCGCCTCCACGAGTTCCACTGAAGCTTTCTTT. Based on the CDR3 plus reference TRBV9 and TRBJ1-1, the full variable domain is DSGVTQTPKHLITATGQRVTLRCSPRSGDLSVYWYQQSLDQGLQFLIQYYNGEERAKGNILERFSAQQFPDLHSELNLSSLELGDSALYFCASSASTSSTEAFFGQGTRLTVV.

The genes are TRBV9 and TRBJ2-3; TRBD2 matches at 10 bases. Germline loops: CDR1 SGDLS, CDR2 YYNGEE. The J segment lost 1 base and the V segment lost 1 base, leaving 3 bases of the junction unmatched. CDR3 length: 16 residues. The CDR3 region is CASSVLAGGRTDTQYF. The CDR3 DNA is TGTGCCAGCAGCGTATTAGCGGGGGGACGCACAGATACGCAGTATTTT.

This chain joins TRBV5-1 and TRBJ2-7, with D unresolved. CDR3 size: 11 residues. V gave up 4 bases and J gave up 1 base, with 3 bases separating them. Germline CDR1 is SGHRS and CDR2 is YFSETQ. The CDR3 DNA reads TGCGCCAGCAGCCCTTCCTACGAGCAGTACTTC. Residues: CASSPSYEQYF.

The chain has TRBV18 and TRBJ2-3; D may match TRBD1 or TRBD2 (6 bases each). Deletions cut 6 bases from V and 5 bases from J, with 21 bases between. The CDR3 sequence is 16 residues long. Per the germline V gene, CDR1 is KGHSH and CDR2 is LQKENI. CDR3 DNA sequence: TGTGCCAGCTCGGCCCTTCGGGGGCTGTTGCAAGATACGCAGTATTTT. Its protein is CASSALRGLLQDTQYF.

The rearrangement joins TRBV21-1 to TRBJ1-4; TRBD1, the D gene given by the table, was not confirmed from the DNA. TRBV21-1 is tagged as a pseudogene. The CDR3 runs 15 residues. The CDR3 is CASSKNARQGGELFF. The CDR3 DNA reads TGTGCCAGCAGCAAAAACGCGAGACAGGGTGGAGAACTGTTTTTT.

Worth noting for this clone: The same CDR3 is also encoded by other DNA sequences in this sample. The V and J genes are TRBV30 and TRBJ2-1; a weak D match, TRBD2 (5 bases). Germline CDR1 and CDR2: GTSNPN and SVGIG (reference sequence). The length of the CDR3 is 14 residues. V was trimmed by 2 bases and J by 4 bases, leaving 12 bases between them. The CDR3 region is CAWSTGIPYNEQFF. The DNA of the CDR3 is TGTGCCTGGAGTACGGGGATCCCTTACAATGAGCAGTTCTTC.

This chain joins TRBV7-9 and TRBJ2-6; D remains ambiguous. This CDR3 contains 15 residues. V lost 5 bases to trimming and J lost 0 bases, with 8 bases between them. Germline-derived CDR1 and CDR2 are SEHNR and FQNEAQ (reference sequence). The CDR3 DNA sequence: TGTGCCAGCAGCCCGGGCTTCTCTGGGGCCAACGTCCTGACTTTC. Its translation is CASSPGFSGANVLTF.

The chain combines TRBV27 with TRBJ1-4; no clear D. With 6 bases removed from V and 4 bases from J, the gap between germline ends came to 21 bases. The V gene's germline CDR1 is MNHEY and CDR2 SMNVEV (reference sequence). The CDR3 is 17 amino acids. The CDR3 DNA follows: TGTGCCAGCAGCCCCCTTTTCGAAAGCGGGGTTAATGAAAAACTGTTTTTT. Encoded protein: CASSPLFESGVNEKLFF. The complete variable domain, with remaining parts taken from reference TRBV27 and TRBJ1-4, reads EAQVTQNPRYLITVTGKKLTVTCSQNMNHEYMSWYRQDPGLGLRQIYYSMNVEVTDKGDVPEGYKVSRKEKRNFPLILESPSPNQTSLYFCASSPLFESGVNEKLFFGSGTQLSVL.

The J gene is TRBJ2-6, the V gene TRBV2; a weak D match, TRBD2 (6 bases). Trimming cost V 7 bases and J 0 bases, with 16 bases left between them. CDR3 length: 17 amino acids. Germline values: CDR1 SNHLY, CDR2 FYNNEI. The CDR3 nucleotides are TGTGCCAGCACCGAGGCGGGACGGACCTCTGGGGCCAACGTCCTGACTTTC. Protein: CASTEAGRTSGANVLTF.

This chain's CDR3 is CASSKGGGRESNQPQHF. For the CDR3, the DNA is TGTGCCAGCAGCAAAGGGGGGGGGCGAGAGAGCAATCAGCCCCAGCATTTT. The V call is TRBV21-1, the J call TRBJ1-5. TRBV21-1 is a known pseudogene. The CDR3 extends over 17 amino acids.

The J gene is TRBJ1-3, the V gene TRBV4-3; D is undetermined. Germline-derived CDR1 and CDR2 are LGHNA and YSLEER. V was trimmed by 4 bases and J by 0 bases, leaving 7 bases between them. The CDR3 is 14 residues long. The chain's CDR3 is CASSLESSGNTIYF. The DNA for the CDR3 is TGCGCCAGCAGCCTAGAGAGCTCTGGAAACACCATATATTTT.

This clone was observed a handful of times. This chain uses TRBV5-1 with TRBJ1-6; D is undetermined. Germline V gives CDR1 SGHRS, CDR2 YFSETQ. The CDR3 sequence is 15 residues long. Trimming removed 4 bases at V and 0 bases at J, with 8 bases between. CDR3 nucleotides: TGCGCCAGCAGCCCCGGAGACTCCTATAATTCACCCCTCCACTTT. This encodes CASSPGDSYNSPLHF. Supplemented by reference TRBV5-1 and TRBJ1-6, the full variable domain reads KAGVTQTPRYLIKTRGQQVTLSCSPISGHRSVSWYQQTPGQGLQFLFEYFSETQRNKGNFPGRFSGRQFSNSRSEMNVSTLELGDSALYLCASSPGDSYNSPLHFGNGTRLTVT.

The chain is built from TRBV10-2 and TRBJ2-1; D perhaps matches TRBD2 (6 bases). This CDR3 has 14 amino acids. Germline CDR1 is WSHSY and CDR2 is SAAADI. With 6 bases removed from V and 2 bases from J, the gap between germline ends came to 11 bases. The CDR3 nucleotides are TGCGCCAGCAGCGCCACTAGCCCCTACAATGAGCAGTTCTTC. This encodes CASSATSPYNEQFF.

This clone was observed a single time. The genes are TRBV7-2 and TRBJ1-5; 8 bases are shared with TRBD1. The CDR3 loop spans 15 amino acids. V lost 5 bases, J lost 0 bases, and 3 bases stayed unmatched. Looked up from germline, CDR1 is SGHTA and CDR2 is FQGNSA. The CDR3, as DNA: TGTGCCAGCAGCACAGACAGGGGTAGCAATCAGCCCCAGCATTTT. This sequence encodes CASSTDRGSNQPQHF.

J is TRBJ1-1 and V is TRBV7-8; D gene uncertain. The CDR3 consists of 15 residues. Deletions cut 7 bases from V and 0 bases from J, with 15 bases between. The germline gives CDR1 SGHVS, CDR2 FQNEAQ. CDR3 sequence reads: CASTTGPYMNTEAFF. In DNA, the CDR3 is TGTGCCAGCACCACGGGCCCTTATATGAACACTGAAGCTTTCTTT.